These 24 T cell receptor beta chains were all obtained from the same sample, sequenced in a study of T cell responses to AZD1222 COVID-19 vaccine. Some clones are missing from TCRdb's copy, which holds only in-frame ones; the method was immunoSEQ multiplex PCR. The sample carries about 150,000 clones, just over 90% recorded once. The sample here was peripheral blood, taken on day 0 of AZD1222 vaccination. The source is an adult in good health.

CDR3 bases: TGTGCCAGCAGTGAAGCGAATTATGTGGGCACTGAAGCTTTCTTT. The encoded protein is CASSEANYVGTEAFF. The chain carries TRBV6-1 and TRBJ1-1; D unclear. The ends were cut back, 0 bases at V and 4 bases at J, with 12 bases in the middle. Germline V gene data show CDR1 as MNHNS and CDR2 as SASEGT. The CDR3 length is 15 residues.

The DNA of the CDR3 is TGTGCCACCAGTGATCCCCCCGGTGGCTACACCTTC. Amino acid sequence: CATSDPPGGYTF. This chain links TRBV24-1 with TRBJ1-2; no firm D call. This CDR3 region has 12 residues. With 3 bases removed from V and 7 bases from J, the gap between germline ends came to 8 bases. Germline lookup yields CDR1 KGHDR and CDR2 SFDVKD.

A note on this clone: Germline is not matched at one junction end, which may reflect a read error. The chain recombines TRBV6-2 or TRBV6-3 with TRBJ2-5, with 7 bases aligning to TRBD1. The CDR3 consists of 18 residues. Looked up from germline, CDR1 is MNHEY and CDR2 is SVGEGT. The CDR3 sequence is CACSYSPEGARAQETQYF. CDR3 sequence (DNA): TGTGCCTGCAGTTACTCTCCAGAGGGGGCTCGCGCCCAAGAGACCCAGTACTTC.

The rearrangement links TRBV15 to TRBJ1-4; D unclear. Trimming took off 0 bases at V and 2 bases at J, with 1 base between the two ends. The CDR3 is 13 amino acids. Germline V gene data show CDR1 as LNHNV and CDR2 as YYDKDF (reference sequence). DNA for the CDR3: TGTGCCACCAGCAGAGATACTAATGAAAAACTGTTTTTT. Translation: CATSRDTNEKLFF. Supplemented by reference TRBV15 and TRBJ1-4, the full variable domain reads DAMVIQNPRYQVTQFGKPVTLSCSQTLNHNVMYWYQQKSSQAPKLLFHYYDKDFNNEADTPDNFQSRRPNTSFCFLDIRSPGLGDTAMYLCATSRDTNEKLFFGSGTQLSVL.

The chain combines TRBV3-1 (or the pseudogene TRBV3-2) with TRBJ2-5; 7 bases agree with TRBD1. From germline, CDR1 is LGHDT and CDR2 YNNKEL (reference sequence). The ends lost 4 bases at V and 1 base at J; junction bases unmatched: 6. The CDR3 consists of 15 residues. As DNA, the CDR3 is TGTGCCAGCAGCCTTCACGGGACAGTCCAAGAGACCCAGTACTTC. Its translation is CASSLHGTVQETQYF.

The rearrangement uses TRBV7-9 and TRBJ2-7; D not certain. Trimming took off 5 bases at V and 2 bases at J, with 13 bases between the two ends. The CDR3 is 14 amino acids. The germline gives CDR1 SEHNR, CDR2 FQNEAQ (reference sequence). CDR3 loop: CASSDPYRAYEQYF. The DNA for the CDR3 is TGTGCCAGCAGCGACCCCTACAGAGCCTACGAGCAGTACTTC.

The chain uses TRBV6-5 and TRBJ2-2; 11 bases line up with TRBD1. The V and J ends lost 9 bases and 5 bases, in that order; junction bases with no gene match: 8. CDR1 and CDR2 (germline): MNHEY, SVGAGI. There are 15 residues in the CDR3. CDR3 residues: CASSRDRGGTGELFF. In nucleotides, the CDR3 is TGTGCCAGTAGCCGGGACAGGGGGGGAACCGGGGAGCTGTTTTTT.

The rearrangement joins TRBV19 to TRBJ1-2; D is ambiguous. The CDR3 contains 14 residues. Germline-derived CDR1 and CDR2 are LNHDA and SQIVND (reference sequence). V lost 7 bases and J 5 bases, leaving 17 bases between the germline ends. The CDR3 DNA reads TGTGCCAGTACCCTAGAGGCCCATATATATGGCTACACCTTC. Translated, it gives CASTLEAHIYGYTF.

The rearrangement uses TRBV7-6 and TRBJ1-1, with D maybe TRBD1 (6 bases). The length of the CDR3 is 14 residues. Trimming shortened V by 3 bases and J by 0 bases, and 8 bases separated the two germline ends. Germline values: CDR1 SGHVS, CDR2 FNYEAQ. The CDR3 DNA sequence: TGTGCCAGCAGCTTCGGGACATTGAACACTGAAGCTTTCTTT. Protein product: CASSFGTLNTEAFF.

V usage is TRBV7-9 and J usage is TRBJ1-1, with unresolved D. The germline gives CDR1 SEHNR, CDR2 FQNEAQ (reference sequence). CDR3 length: 13 amino acids. V lost 1 base to trimming and J lost 8 bases, with 11 bases between them. The CDR3 DNA is TGTGCCAGCAGCTTAGAAGGACGGCCGGAAGCTTTCTTT. It yields the protein CASSLEGRPEAFF.

The chain employs TRBV7-2 and TRBJ1-2, with 8 bases matching TRBD1. This CDR3 has 16 amino acids. V shed 2 bases, J shed 2 bases, and the junction held 7 bases outside the gene matches. Germline loops: CDR1 SGHTA, CDR2 FQGNSA. CDR3 loop: CASSLSSGGPNYGYTF. CDR3 DNA: TGTGCCAGCAGCTTATCCTCAGGGGGCCCAAACTATGGCTACACCTTC. The variable domain in full, with the rest retrieved from reference TRBV7-2 and TRBJ1-2, is GAGVSQSPSNKVTEKGKDVELRCDPISGHTALYWYRQSLGQGLEFLIYFQGNSAPDKSGLPSDRFSAERTGGSVSTLTIQRTQQEDSAVYLCASSLSSGGPNYGYTFGSGTRLTVV.

The chain has TRBV6-5 and TRBJ2-3; 10 positions agree with TRBD1. Trimming took 4 bases from V and 3 from J; bases not matched to a gene: 4. There are 15 residues in the CDR3. The germline CDR1 and CDR2 sequences are MNHEY and SVGAGI. Here the CDR3 DNA reads TGTGCCAGCAGTTCCGGGACAGGGGTGACAGATACGCAGTATTTT. Translation gives CASSSGTGVTDTQYF.

V is TRBV25-1 and J is TRBJ1-2; unclear D gene. The CDR3 contains 15 residues. Deletions cut 3 bases from V and 1 base from J, with 12 bases between. CDR1 MGHDK and CDR2 SYGVNS come from the germline V gene. DNA for the CDR3: TGTGCCAGCAGTGACCCCCTGGGAGTTAACTATGGCTACACCTTC. Protein: CASSDPLGVNYGYTF.

Note on this clone: The sample holds other DNA sequences that translate to the same CDR3. The CDR3 nucleotides are TGTGCCAGCAGCTTAGAGGGGTATGGCTACACCTTC. Translated: CASSLEGYGYTF. The chain has TRBV7-9 and TRBJ1-2; D may be TRBD1 (5 bases). The CDR3 is 12 residues long. Germline V gene lookup returns CDR1 SEHNR and CDR2 FQNEAQ (reference sequence). V was clipped by 1 base and J by 5 bases, with 5 bases between them.

The rearrangement links TRBV6-5 to TRBJ2-7; 7 bases map to TRBD2. The CDR3 has 14 residues. The V gene's germline CDR1 is MNHEY and CDR2 SVGAGI. V lost 2 bases and J lost 2; bases outside the gene matches: 3. The CDR3 DNA sequence: TGTGCCAGCAGTTACGCTGCGGGGGCCTACGAGCAGTACTTC. This encodes CASSYAAGAYEQYF.

The chain carries TRBV5-6 and TRBJ1-3; possible D gene TRBD1, 6 bases. Deletions cut 0 bases from V and 0 bases from J, with 13 bases between. The CDR3 has 17 amino acids. Germline V CDR1 and CDR2: SGHDT, YYEEEE. This CDR3 is CASSLGGRGHSGNTIYF. Here the CDR3 DNA reads TGTGCCAGCAGCTTGGGAGGTCGGGGGCACTCTGGAAACACCATATATTTT.

This clone was recorded once. The chain joins TRBV18 to TRBJ2-5, with 11 nucleotides matching TRBD2. The junction had 3 bases not matched to a gene; V was cut back by 8 bases and J by 1 base. This CDR3 has 14 amino acids. Germline V gene data show CDR1 as KGHSH and CDR2 as LQKENI. CDR3 in DNA: TGTGCCAGCCGGGGACTAGCGGCCCAAGAGACCCAGTACTTC. It is translated as CASRGLAAQETQYF.

The chain has TRBV2 and TRBJ2-7; 9 bases map to TRBD1. The CDR3 has 13 amino acids. V trimming: 8 bases; J trimming: 2 bases; junction bases outside the gene matches: 4. Germline V lookup: CDR1 SNHLY, CDR2 FYNNEI. The CDR3 region is CASGRDRAYEQYF. CDR3 nucleotide sequence: TGTGCCAGCGGACGGGACAGGGCCTACGAGCAGTACTTC. The full variable domain, its missing parts supplied by reference TRBV2 and TRBJ2-7, is EPEVTQTPSHQVTQMGQEVILRCVPISNHLYFYWYRQILGQKVEFLVSFYNNEISEKSEIFDDQFSVERPDGSNFTLKIRSTKLEDSAMYFCASGRDRAYEQYFGPGTRLTVT.

The chain links TRBV7-4 to TRBJ2-1, with D perhaps matching TRBD2 (5 bases). The V end lost 5 bases, the J end lost 9 bases, and 29 bases lay between the germline ends. Germline CDR1 is SGHVT and CDR2 is SQSDAQ. CDR3 size: 18 residues. The CDR3 region is CASSPHRMGRPWPGEQFF. CDR3 sequence (DNA): TGTGCCAGCAGCCCCCACCGGATGGGGAGACCCTGGCCGGGTGAGCAGTTCTTC.

The chain recombines TRBV6-5 with TRBJ1-4; D is unclear. The CDR3 spans 11 residues. The germline V gene has CDR1 MNHEY and CDR2 SVGAGI. The CDR3 is CAVGSNEKLFF. CDR3 in DNA: TGTGCAGTCGGGTCTAATGAAAAACTGTTTTTT.

In nucleotides, the CDR3 is TGTGCCACCGGACAGATCTTGAACACTGAAGCTTTCTTT. Residues: CATGQILNTEAFF. The chain couples TRBV15 to TRBJ1-1; the D gene is possibly TRBD1 (6 bases). There are 13 residues in the CDR3. The V end was cut by 8 bases, the J end by 0 bases, with 10 bases between. Germline V CDR1 and CDR2: LNHNV, YYDKDF (reference sequence). Full variable domain (remainder filled in from reference TRBV15 and TRBJ1-1): DAMVIQNPRYQVTQFGKPVTLSCSQTLNHNVMYWYQQKSSQAPKLLFHYYDKDFNNEADTPDNFQSRRPNTSFCFLDIRSPGLGDTAMYLCATGQILNTEAFFGQGTRLTVV.

In its sample, this clone was seen once. The CDR3 reads CASGKGQIHEKLFF. In DNA form, the CDR3 reads TGTGCCAGTGGCAAAGGACAGATCCATGAAAAACTGTTTTTT. The chain joins TRBV19 to TRBJ1-4; a weak D match, TRBD1 (6 bases). The ends were cut back, 8 bases at V and 6 bases at J, with 16 bases in the middle. CDR1 is LNHDA, CDR2 SQIVND, per germline (reference sequence). CDR3 length equals 14 residues.

This clone has just one count. The chain joins TRBV12-3 or TRBV12-4 to TRBJ1-2; D uncertain. Between the trimmed V and J ends, which lost 0 bases and 8 bases, there was a span of 10 bases. This CDR3 is 13 amino acids long. The CDR3 coding sequence is TGTGCCAGCAGTTTAGCAGCCATAGAGGGCTACACCTTC. Its protein is CASSLAAIEGYTF.

On this clone itself: One end of the junction varies from germline; a read error may be responsible. This rearrangement joins TRBV6-5 to TRBJ2-5; possible D gene TRBD1, 6 bases. The CDR3 is 16 amino acids. Germline V gene sequence: CDR1 MNHEY, CDR2 SVGAGI. The CDR3 nucleotides are TGTGTCAGCAGTTACTTGACAGGCCTCGGGTCGGAGACCCAGTACTTC. This gives the protein CVSSYLTGLGSETQYF.